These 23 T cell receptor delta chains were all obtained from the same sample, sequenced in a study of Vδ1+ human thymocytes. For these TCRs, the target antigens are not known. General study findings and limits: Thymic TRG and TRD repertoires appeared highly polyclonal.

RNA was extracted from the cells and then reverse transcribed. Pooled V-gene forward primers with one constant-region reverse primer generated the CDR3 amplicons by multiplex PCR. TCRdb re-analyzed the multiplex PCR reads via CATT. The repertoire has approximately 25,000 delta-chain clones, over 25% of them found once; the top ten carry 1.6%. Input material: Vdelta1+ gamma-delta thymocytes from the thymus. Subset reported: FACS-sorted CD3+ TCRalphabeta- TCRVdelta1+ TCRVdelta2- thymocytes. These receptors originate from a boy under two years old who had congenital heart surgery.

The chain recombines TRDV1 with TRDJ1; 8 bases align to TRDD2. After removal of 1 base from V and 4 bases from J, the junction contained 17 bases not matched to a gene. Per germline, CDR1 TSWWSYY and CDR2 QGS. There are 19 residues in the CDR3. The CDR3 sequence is CALGEHSLPTRRGNDKLIF. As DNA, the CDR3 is TGTGCTCTTGGGGAACACAGTCTTCCTACACGCCGGGGCAACGATAAACTCATCTTT.

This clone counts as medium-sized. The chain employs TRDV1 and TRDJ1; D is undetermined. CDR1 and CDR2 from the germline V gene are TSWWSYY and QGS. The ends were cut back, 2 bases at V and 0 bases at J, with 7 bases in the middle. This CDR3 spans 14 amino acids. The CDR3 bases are TGTGCTCTTGGGGAATTGACCCACACCGATAAACTCATCTTT. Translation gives CALGELTHTDKLIF.

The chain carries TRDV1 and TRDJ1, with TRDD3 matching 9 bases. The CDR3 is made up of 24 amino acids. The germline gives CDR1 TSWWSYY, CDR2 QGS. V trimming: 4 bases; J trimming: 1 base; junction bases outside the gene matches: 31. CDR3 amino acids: CALGALRDPYSLGDPPGCTDKLIF. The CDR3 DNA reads TGTGCTCTTGGGGCCCTTCGGGACCCCTATTCTCTGGGGGATCCCCCCGGGTGCACCGATAAACTCATCTTT.

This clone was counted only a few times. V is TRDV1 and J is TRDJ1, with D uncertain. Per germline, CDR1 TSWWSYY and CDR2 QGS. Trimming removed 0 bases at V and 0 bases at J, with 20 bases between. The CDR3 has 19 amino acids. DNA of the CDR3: TGTGCTCTTGGGGAACTGGTCCATGGACCCGTCTCGTACACCGATAAACTCATCTTT. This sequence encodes CALGELVHGPVSYTDKLIF.

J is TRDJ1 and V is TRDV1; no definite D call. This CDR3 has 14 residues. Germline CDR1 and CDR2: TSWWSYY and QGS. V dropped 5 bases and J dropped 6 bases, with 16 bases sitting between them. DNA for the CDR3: TGTGCTCTTGGGCCCCCCGAGGCTCTCCATAAACTCATCTTT. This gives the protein CALGPPEALHKLIF.

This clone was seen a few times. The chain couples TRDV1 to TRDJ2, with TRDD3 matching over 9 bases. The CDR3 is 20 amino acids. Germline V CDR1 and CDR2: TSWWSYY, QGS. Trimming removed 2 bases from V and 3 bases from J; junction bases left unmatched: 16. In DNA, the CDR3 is TGTGCTCTTGGGGAAGAGGCTACAACCTGGGGGATGTCTATGACAGCACAACTCTTCTTT. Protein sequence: CALGEEATTWGMSMTAQLFF.

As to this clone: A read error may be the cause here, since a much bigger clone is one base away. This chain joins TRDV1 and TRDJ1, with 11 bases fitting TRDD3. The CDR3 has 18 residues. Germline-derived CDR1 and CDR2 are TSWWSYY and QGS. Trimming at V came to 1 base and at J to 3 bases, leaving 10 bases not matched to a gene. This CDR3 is CALGEHFFYWGIADKLIF. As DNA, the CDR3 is TGTGCTCTTGGGGAACACTTCTTCTACTGGGGGATAGCCGATAAACTCATCTTT.

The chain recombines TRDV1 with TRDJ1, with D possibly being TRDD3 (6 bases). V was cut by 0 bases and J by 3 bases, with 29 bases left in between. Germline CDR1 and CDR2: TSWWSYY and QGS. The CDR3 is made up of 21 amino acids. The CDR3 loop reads CALGELQPHPPGAVWADKLIF. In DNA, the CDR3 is TGTGCTCTTGGGGAACTTCAACCTCACCCACCTGGGGCGGTCTGGGCCGATAAACTCATCTTT.

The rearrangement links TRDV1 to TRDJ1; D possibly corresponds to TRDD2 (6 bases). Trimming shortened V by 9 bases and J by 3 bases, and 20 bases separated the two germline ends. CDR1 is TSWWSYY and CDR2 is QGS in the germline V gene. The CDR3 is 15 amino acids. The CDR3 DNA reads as TGTGCTCTCGGGTCTGTTCCTAATGGCTCCGATAAACTCATCTTT. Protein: CALGSVPNGSDKLIF.

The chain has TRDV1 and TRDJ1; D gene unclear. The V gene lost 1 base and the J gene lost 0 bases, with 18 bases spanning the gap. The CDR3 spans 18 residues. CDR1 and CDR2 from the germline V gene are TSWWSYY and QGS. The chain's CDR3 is CALGEPDSRGQHTDKLIF. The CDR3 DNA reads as TGTGCTCTTGGGGAACCGGACTCGCGCGGGCAACACACCGATAAACTCATCTTT.

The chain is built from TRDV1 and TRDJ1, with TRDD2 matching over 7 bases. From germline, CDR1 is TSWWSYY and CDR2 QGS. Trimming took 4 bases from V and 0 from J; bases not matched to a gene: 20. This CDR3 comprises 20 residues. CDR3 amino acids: CALGVRVPTALTVYTDKLIF. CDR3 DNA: TGTGCTCTTGGGGTAAGGGTTCCTACAGCCCTCACGGTATACACCGATAAACTCATCTTT.

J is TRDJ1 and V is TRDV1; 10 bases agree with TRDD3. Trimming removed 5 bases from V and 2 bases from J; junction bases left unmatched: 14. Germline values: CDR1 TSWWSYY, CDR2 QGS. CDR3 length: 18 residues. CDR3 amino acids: CALGRSPLLGDVTDKLIF. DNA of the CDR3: TGTGCTCTTGGGCGGTCACCACTACTGGGGGATGTGACCGATAAACTCATCTTT.

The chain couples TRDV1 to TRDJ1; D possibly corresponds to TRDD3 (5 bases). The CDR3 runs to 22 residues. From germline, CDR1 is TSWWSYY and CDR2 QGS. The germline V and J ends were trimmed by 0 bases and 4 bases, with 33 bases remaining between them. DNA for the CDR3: TGTGCTCTTGGGGAACTAAGTAGTGGATTTTCCCCGTGGGGCGTAACCGACGATAAACTCATCTTT. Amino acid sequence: CALGELSSGFSPWGVTDDKLIF.

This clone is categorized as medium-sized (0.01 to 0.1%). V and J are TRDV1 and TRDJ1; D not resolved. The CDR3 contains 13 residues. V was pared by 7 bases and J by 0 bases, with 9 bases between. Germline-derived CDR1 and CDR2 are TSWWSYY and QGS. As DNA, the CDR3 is TGTGCTCTTGTTACTAGGTACACCGATAAACTCATCTTT. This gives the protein CALVTRYTDKLIF.

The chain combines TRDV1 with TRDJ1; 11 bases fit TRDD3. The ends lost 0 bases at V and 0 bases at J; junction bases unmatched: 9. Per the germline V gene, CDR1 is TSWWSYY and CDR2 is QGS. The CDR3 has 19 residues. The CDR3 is CALGELSPWGIQYTDKLIF. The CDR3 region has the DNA TGTGCTCTTGGGGAACTTTCACCCTGGGGGATACAGTACACCGATAAACTCATCTTT.

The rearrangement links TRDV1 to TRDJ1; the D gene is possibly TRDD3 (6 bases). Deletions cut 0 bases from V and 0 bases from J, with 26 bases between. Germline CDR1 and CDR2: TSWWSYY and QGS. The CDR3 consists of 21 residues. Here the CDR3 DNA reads TGTGCTCTTGGGGAACTACTCCCGCGGCTGGGGCATCCGCGTAACACCGATAAACTCATCTTT. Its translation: CALGELLPRLGHPRNTDKLIF.

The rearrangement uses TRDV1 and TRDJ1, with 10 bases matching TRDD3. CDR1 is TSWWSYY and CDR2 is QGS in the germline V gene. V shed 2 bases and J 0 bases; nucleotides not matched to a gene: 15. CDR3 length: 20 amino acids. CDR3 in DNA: TGTGCTCTTGGGGAATGGGTACTGGGGGATCCTCCACTCTACACCGATAAACTCATCTTT. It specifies CALGEWVLGDPPLYTDKLIF.

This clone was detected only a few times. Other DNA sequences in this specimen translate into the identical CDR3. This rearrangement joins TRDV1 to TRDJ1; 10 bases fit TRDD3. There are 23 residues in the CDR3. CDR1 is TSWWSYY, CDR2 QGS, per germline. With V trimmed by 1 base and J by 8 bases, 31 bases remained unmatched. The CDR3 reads CALGEPDIWTFLRTGGSPRKLIF. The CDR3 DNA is TGTGCTCTTGGGGAACCGGATATTTGGACCTTCCTCCGTACTGGGGGATCCCCAAGGAAACTCATCTTT.

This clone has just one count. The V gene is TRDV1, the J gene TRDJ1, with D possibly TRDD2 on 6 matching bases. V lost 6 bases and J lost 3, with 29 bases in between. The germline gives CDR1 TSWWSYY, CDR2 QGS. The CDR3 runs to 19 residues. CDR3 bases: TGTGCTCTTGGTCCTTCCCTCCCCAGGGGGCTACATGGGGCCGATAAACTCATCTTT. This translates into CALGPSLPRGLHGADKLIF.

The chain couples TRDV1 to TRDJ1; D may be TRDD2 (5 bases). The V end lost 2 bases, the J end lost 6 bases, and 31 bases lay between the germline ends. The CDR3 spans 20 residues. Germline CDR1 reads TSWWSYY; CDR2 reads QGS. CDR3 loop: CALGESLTPETRGPSHKLIF. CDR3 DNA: TGTGCTCTTGGGGAATCCCTTACCCCGGAGACACGTGGGCCTTCTCATAAACTCATCTTT.

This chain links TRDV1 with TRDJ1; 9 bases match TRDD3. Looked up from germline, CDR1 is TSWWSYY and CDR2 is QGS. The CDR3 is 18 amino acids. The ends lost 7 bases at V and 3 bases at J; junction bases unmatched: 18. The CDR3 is CALDHPYPYWGTPDKLIF. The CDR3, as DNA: TGTGCTCTTGATCACCCGTACCCGTACTGGGGGACGCCCGATAAACTCATCTTT.

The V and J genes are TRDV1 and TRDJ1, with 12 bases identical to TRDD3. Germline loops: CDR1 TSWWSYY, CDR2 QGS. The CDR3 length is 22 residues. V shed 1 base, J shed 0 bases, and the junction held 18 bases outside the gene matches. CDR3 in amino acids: CALGEPSYSPTGGYSYTDKLIF. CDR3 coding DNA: TGTGCTCTTGGGGAACCTTCCTACTCCCCGACTGGGGGATACTCTTACACCGATAAACTCATCTTT.

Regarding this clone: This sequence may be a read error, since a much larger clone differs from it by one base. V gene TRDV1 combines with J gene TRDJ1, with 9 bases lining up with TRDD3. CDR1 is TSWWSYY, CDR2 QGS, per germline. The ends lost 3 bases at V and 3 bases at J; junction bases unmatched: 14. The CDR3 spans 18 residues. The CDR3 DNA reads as TGTGCTCTTGGGGATATTCACGTTTGGGGGATAGGGTCCGATAAACTCATCTTT. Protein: CALGDIHVWGIGSDKLIF.